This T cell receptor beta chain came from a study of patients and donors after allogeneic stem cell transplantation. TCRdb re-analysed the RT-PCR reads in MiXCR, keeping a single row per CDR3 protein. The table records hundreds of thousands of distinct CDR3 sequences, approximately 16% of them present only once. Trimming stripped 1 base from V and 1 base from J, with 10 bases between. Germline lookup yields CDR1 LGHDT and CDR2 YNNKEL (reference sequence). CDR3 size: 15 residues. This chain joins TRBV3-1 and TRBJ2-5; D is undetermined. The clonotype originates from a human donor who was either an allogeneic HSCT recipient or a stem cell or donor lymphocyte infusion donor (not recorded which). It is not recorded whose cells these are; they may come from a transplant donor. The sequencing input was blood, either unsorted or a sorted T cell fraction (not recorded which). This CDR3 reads CASSQGNVPQETQYF. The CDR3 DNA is TGTGCCAGCAGCCAAGGCAACGTACCCCAAGAGACCCAGTACTTC.